These 3 T cell receptor beta chains were all obtained from the same sample, sequenced in a study of T cell responses to AZD1222 COVID-19 vaccine. The table came from immunoSEQ multiplex PCR; TCRdb's copy has only in-frame clones and leaves some out. The repertoire holds approximately 190,000 clones, almost 95% seen once, with over 1% in the top ten. The material sequenced was peripheral blood, taken on day 0 of AZD1222 vaccination. These receptors were obtained from an adult in good health.

The chain links TRBV2 to TRBJ2-7; possibly TRBD1 for D (5 bases). This CDR3 comprises 14 residues. V lost 4 bases to trimming and J lost 0 bases, with 10 bases between them. The germline V gene encodes CDR1 SNHLY and CDR2 FYNNEI. The CDR3 sequence is CASSVSRDSYEQYF. In DNA form, the CDR3 reads TGTGCCAGCAGTGTTTCCAGGGACTCCTACGAGCAGTACTTC. The full variable domain, with the rest looked up from reference TRBV2 and TRBJ2-7, is EPEVTQTPSHQVTQMGQEVILRCVPISNHLYFYWYRQILGQKVEFLVSFYNNEISEKSEIFDDQFSVERPDGSNFTLKIRSTKLEDSAMYFCASSVSRDSYEQYFGPGTRLTVT.

This clone appeared once. V gene TRBV14 combines with J gene TRBJ2-1; a possible D gene is TRBD2 (6 bases). Looked up from germline, CDR1 is SGHDN and CDR2 is FVKESK. Trimming took 8 bases from V and 4 from J, leaving 12 bases between them. The CDR3 consists of 13 residues. The CDR3 here is CASGLAGYNEQFF. DNA of the CDR3: TGTGCCAGCGGGCTTGCGGGGTACAATGAGCAGTTCTTC.

The V gene is TRBV3-1 (or the pseudogene TRBV3-2), the J gene TRBJ1-4; 12 positions match TRBD1. The CDR3 extends over 16 amino acids. CDR1 and CDR2 (germline): LGHDT, YNNKEL (reference sequence). V lost 4 bases, J lost 8 bases, and 8 bases stayed unmatched. CDR3 region: CASSPKGQGAGEKLFF. CDR3 nucleotide sequence: TGTGCCAGCAGCCCGAAGGGACAGGGGGCCGGAGAAAAACTGTTTTTT.